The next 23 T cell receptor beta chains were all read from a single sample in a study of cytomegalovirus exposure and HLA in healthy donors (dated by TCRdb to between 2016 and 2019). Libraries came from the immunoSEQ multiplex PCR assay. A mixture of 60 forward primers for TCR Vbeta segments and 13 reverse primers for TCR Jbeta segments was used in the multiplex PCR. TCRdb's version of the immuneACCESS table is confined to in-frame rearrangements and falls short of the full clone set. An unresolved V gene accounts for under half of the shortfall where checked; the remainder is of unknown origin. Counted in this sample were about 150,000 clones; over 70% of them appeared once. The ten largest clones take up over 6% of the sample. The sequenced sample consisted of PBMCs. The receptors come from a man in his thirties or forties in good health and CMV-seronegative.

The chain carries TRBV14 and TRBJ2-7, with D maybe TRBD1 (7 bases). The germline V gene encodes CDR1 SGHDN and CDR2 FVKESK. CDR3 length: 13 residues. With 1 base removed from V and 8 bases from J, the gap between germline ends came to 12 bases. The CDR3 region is CASSQVEGAQQYF. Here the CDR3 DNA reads TGTGCCAGCAGCCAAGTGGAGGGGGCACAGCAGTACTTC.

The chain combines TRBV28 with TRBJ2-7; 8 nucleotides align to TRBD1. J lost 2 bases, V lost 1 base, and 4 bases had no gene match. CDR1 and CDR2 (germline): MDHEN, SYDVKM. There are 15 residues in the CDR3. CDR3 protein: CASSLLGQAAYEQYF. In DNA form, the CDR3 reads TGTGCCAGCAGTTTATTGGGACAGGCGGCCTACGAGCAGTACTTC.

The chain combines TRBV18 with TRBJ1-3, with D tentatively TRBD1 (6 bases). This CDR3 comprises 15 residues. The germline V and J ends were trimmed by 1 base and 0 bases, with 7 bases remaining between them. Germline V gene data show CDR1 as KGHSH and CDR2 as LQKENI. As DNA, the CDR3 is TGTGCCAGCTCACCACGACAGGTCTCTGGAAACACCATATATTTT. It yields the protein CASSPRQVSGNTIYF.

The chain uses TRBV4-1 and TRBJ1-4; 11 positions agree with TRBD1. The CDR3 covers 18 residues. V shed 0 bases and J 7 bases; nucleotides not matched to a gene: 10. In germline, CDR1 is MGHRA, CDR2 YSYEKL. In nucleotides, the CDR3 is TGCGCCAGCAGCCAAGAAGGGACAGGGGGTGGTATAGGTGAAAAACTGTTTTTT. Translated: CASSQEGTGGGIGEKLFF.

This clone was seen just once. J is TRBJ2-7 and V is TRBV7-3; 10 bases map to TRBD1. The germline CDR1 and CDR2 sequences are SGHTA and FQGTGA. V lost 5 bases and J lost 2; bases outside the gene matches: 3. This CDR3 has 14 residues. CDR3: CASSPGTGAYEQYF. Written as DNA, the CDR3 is TGTGCCAGCAGCCCCGGGACAGGGGCCTACGAGCAGTACTTC.

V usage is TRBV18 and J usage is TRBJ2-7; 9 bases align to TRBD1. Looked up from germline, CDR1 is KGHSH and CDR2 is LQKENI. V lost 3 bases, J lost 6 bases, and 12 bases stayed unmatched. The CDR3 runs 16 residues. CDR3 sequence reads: CASSPIIRDRAFEQYF. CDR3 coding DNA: TGTGCCAGCTCACCCATTATCCGGGACAGGGCCTTCGAGCAGTACTTC.

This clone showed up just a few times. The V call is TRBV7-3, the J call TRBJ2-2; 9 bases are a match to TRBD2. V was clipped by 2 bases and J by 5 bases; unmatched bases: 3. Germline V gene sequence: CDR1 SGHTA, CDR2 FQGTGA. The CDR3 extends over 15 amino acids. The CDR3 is CASSLLAGLTGELFF. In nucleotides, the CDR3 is TGTGCCAGCAGCTTACTAGCGGGGTTAACCGGGGAGCTGTTTTTT.

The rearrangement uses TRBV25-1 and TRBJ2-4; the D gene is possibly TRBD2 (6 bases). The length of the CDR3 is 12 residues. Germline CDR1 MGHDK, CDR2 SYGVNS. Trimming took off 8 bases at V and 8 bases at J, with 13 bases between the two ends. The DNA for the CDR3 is TGTGCCAGCTGGGACGGCGGGGACATTCAGTACTTC. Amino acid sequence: CASWDGGDIQYF. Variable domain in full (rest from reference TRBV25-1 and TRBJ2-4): EADIYQTPRYLVIGTGKKITLECSQTMGHDKMYWYQQDPGMELHLIHYSYGVNSTEKGDLSSESTVSRIRTEHFPLTLESARPSHTSQYLCASWDGGDIQYFGAGTRLSVL.

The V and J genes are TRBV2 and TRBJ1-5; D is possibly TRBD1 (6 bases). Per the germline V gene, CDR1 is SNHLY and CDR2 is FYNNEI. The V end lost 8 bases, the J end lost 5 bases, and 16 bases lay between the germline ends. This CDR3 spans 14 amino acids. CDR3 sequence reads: CASEGRGKDQPQHF. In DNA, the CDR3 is TGTGCCAGCGAGGGCAGGGGAAAGGATCAGCCCCAGCATTTT.

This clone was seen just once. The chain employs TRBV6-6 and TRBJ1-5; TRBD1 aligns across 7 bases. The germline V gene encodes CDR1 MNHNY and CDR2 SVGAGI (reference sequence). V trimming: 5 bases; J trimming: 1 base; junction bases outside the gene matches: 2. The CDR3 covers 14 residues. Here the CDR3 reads CASSIQGSNQPQHF. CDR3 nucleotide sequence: TGTGCCAGCAGTATACAGGGGAGCAATCAGCCCCAGCATTTT.

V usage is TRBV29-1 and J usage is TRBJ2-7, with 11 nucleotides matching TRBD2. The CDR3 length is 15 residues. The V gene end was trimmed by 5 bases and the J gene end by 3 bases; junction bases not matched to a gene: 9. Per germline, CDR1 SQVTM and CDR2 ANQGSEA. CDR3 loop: CSVNFGTSGFYEQYF. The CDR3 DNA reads TGCAGCGTTAACTTCGGGACTAGCGGTTTCTACGAGCAGTACTTC.

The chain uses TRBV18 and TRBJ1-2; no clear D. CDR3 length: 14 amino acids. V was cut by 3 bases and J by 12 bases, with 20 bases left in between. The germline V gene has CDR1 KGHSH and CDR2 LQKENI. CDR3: CASSPYVGAGEDTF. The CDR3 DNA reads TGTGCCAGCTCACCGTACGTGGGCGCCGGGGAAGACACCTTC.

The CDR3 DNA is TGCGCCAGCGGGTCGATCGGACAGTACTACGAGCAGTACTTC. Amino acid sequence: CASGSIGQYYEQYF. The rearrangement links TRBV5-1 to TRBJ2-7; perhaps TRBD1 as D (6 bases). With 7 bases removed from V and 3 bases from J, the gap between germline ends came to 17 bases. CDR3 size: 14 residues. Germline assignment: CDR1 SGHRS and CDR2 YFSETQ.

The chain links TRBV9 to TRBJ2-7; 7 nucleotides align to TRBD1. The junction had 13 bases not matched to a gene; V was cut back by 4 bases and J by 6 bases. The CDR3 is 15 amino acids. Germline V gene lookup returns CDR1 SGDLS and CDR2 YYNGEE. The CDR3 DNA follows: TGTGCCAGCAGCATAAACAAGGAGACAGGGCCCGAGCAGTACTTC. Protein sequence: CASSINKETGPEQYF.

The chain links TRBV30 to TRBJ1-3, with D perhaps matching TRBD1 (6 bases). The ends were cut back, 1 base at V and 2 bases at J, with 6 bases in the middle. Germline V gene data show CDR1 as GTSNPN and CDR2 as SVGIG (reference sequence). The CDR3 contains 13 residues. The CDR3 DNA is TGTGCCTGGAGTGCAGGGGCTGGAAACACCATATATTTT. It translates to CAWSAGAGNTIYF. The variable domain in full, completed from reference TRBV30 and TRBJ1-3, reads SQTIHQWPATLVQPVGSPLSLECTVEGTSNPNLYWYRQAAGRGLQLLFYSVGIGQISSEVPQNLSASRPQDRQFILSSKKLLLSDSGFYLCAWSAGAGNTIYFGEGSWLTVV.

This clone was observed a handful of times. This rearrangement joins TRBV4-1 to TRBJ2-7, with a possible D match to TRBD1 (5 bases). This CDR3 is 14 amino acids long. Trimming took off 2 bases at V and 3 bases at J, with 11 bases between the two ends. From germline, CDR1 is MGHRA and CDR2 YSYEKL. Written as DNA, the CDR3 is TGCGCCAGCAGCCAACCCTCTGACAGCTACGAGCAGTACTTC. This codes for CASSQPSDSYEQYF.

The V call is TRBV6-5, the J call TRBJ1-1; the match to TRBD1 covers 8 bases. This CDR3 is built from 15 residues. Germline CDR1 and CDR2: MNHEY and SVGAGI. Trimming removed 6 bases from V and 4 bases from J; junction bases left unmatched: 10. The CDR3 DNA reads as TGTGCCAGCAGCCCCGGACAGGGAGCGGCCACTGAAGCTTTCTTT. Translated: CASSPGQGAATEAFF.

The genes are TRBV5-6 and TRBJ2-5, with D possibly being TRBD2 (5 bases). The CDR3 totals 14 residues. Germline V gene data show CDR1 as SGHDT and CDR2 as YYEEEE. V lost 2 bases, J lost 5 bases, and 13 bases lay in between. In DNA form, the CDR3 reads TGTGCCAGCAGCTTCGGGGTCTGGGGTGAGACCCAGTACTTC. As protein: CASSFGVWGETQYF.

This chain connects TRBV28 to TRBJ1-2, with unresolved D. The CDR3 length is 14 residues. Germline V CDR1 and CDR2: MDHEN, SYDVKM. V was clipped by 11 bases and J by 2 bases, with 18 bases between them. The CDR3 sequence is CASTISGANYGYTF. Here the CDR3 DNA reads TGTGCCTCCACTATTTCGGGTGCCAACTATGGCTACACCTTC.

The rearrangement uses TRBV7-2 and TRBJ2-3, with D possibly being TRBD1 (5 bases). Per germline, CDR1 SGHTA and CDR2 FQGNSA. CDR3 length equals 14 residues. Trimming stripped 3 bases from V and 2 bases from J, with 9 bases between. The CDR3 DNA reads TGTGCCAGCAGCTTGGGGCCAGTCACAGATACGCAGTATTTT. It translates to CASSLGPVTDTQYF.

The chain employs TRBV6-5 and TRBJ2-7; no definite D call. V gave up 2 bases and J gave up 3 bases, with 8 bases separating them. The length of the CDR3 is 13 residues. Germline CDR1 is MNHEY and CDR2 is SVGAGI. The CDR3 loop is CASSYDSNYEQYF. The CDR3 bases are TGTGCCAGCAGTTACGACTCTAACTACGAGCAGTACTTC.

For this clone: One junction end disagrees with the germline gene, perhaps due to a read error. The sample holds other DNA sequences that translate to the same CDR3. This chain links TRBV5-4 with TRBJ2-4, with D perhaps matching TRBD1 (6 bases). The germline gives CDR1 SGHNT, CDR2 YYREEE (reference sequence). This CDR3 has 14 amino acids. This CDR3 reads CASTLGGGQNIQYF. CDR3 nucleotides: TGTGCCAGCACCTTAGGGGGTGGGCAAAACATTCAGTATTTC.

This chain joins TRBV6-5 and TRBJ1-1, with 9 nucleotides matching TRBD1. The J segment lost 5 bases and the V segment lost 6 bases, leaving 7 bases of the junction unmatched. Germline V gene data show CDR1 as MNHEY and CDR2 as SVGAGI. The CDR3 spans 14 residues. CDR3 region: CASSRGQGWTEAFF. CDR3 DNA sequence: TGTGCCAGCAGCCGCGGACAGGGGTGGACTGAAGCTTTCTTT.